Below, 8 T cell receptor beta chains from the same sample are listed, as sequenced in a study of control samples from healthy donors and cancer patients. Repertoires were generated with immunoSEQ multiplex PCR, while TCRdb's copy carries only in-frame clones and drops some. The table includes approximately 170,000 clones, just over 85% detected once. The material sequenced was blood. These receptors all stem from a woman in her twenties or thirties in good health.

The chain is built from TRBV24-1 and TRBJ2-1; 9 bases are a match to TRBD2. This CDR3 comprises 16 residues. With 4 bases clipped from V and 8 bases from J, the junction kept 11 bases outside the gene matches. The germline V gene has CDR1 KGHDR and CDR2 SFDVKD. The CDR3 sequence is CATSEGPGLALHEQFF. In DNA form, the CDR3 reads TGTGCCACCAGTGAAGGCCCGGGACTAGCCTTGCATGAGCAGTTCTTC.

This chain uses TRBV23-1 with TRBJ1-6; D gene ambiguous. TRBV23-1 has ORF status, its function being uncertain. V lost 4 bases and J lost 2, with 12 bases in between. The CDR3 is 16 residues long. DNA for the CDR3: TGCGCCAGCAGTCCCGCAGGCATCCCCTATAATTCACCCCTCCACTTT. Protein sequence: CASSPAGIPYNSPLHF.

This chain uses TRBV28 with TRBJ1-6, with D possibly TRBD1 on 6 matching bases. V lost 7 bases and J lost 0, with 7 bases in between. This CDR3 contains 14 residues. Germline loops: CDR1 MDHEN, CDR2 SYDVKM. In nucleotides, the CDR3 is TGTGCCAGCAAGGGGGGCTCCTATAATTCACCCCTCCACTTT. Its protein is CASKGGSYNSPLHF.

This chain links TRBV18 with TRBJ2-7, with 7 bases that match TRBD2. Germline CDR1 reads KGHSH; CDR2 reads LQKENI. The CDR3 has 13 amino acids. J gave up 3 bases and V 5 bases, and 4 bases lay outside the gene matches. The CDR3 bases are TGTGCCAGCTCATTTGCTAGCGGCTACGAGCAGTACGTC. Translation: CASSFASGYEQYV.

In its sample, this clone was seen a few times. V gene TRBV4-1 combines with J gene TRBJ1-1; D unclear. This CDR3 comprises 15 residues. Trimming cost V 2 bases and J 0 bases, with 10 bases left between them. Germline lookup yields CDR1 MGHRA and CDR2 YSYEKL. The CDR3 is CASSQTPSLNTEAFF. The DNA for the CDR3 is TGCGCCAGCAGCCAAACACCAAGCCTGAACACTGAAGCTTTCTTT.

V and J are TRBV19 and TRBJ2-2; no clear D gene. Looked up from germline, CDR1 is LNHDA and CDR2 is SQIVND (reference sequence). Trimming removed 4 bases at V and 2 bases at J, with 5 bases between. The CDR3 is made up of 13 amino acids. The CDR3, as DNA: TGTGCCAGTAGTAGGCGTAACACCGGGGAGCTGTTTTTT. It translates to CASSRRNTGELFF.

This rearrangement joins TRBV30 to TRBJ2-5; 7 bases align to TRBD2. Germline loops: CDR1 GTSNPN, CDR2 SVGIG (reference sequence). The CDR3 extends over 14 amino acids. Trimming removed 1 base from V and 5 bases from J; junction bases left unmatched: 7. CDR3 nucleotides: TGTGCCTGGAGTGGAGGGCAGGGAGGGGAGACCCAGTACTTC. Its protein is CAWSGGQGGETQYF.

The gene calls are TRBV30 and TRBJ2-3, with no clear D. The CDR3 length is 11 residues. CDR1 GTSNPN and CDR2 SVGIG come from the germline V gene (reference sequence). Trimming stripped 3 bases from V and 5 bases from J, with 6 bases between. The CDR3 reads CAWSPGDTQYF. CDR3 nucleotide sequence: TGTGCCTGGAGCCCCGGAGATACGCAGTATTTT.